A selection of T cell receptor beta chains follows, all from one sample in a study of follicular helper T cells after annual influenza vaccination. Measured with immunoSEQ multiplex PCR; TCRdb has only the in-frame clones, and not every one. The repertoire consists of approximately 30,000 clones, with about four fifths occurring once and the leading ten covering approximately 1.3%. Here the sequenced sample was CXCR5+ CD38- circulating T follicular helper cells from blood, taken on the day of influenza vaccination. The source is an adult who received the influenza vaccine. Both conserved end residues are part of each CDR3. A D gene is named only where the DNA matches it firmly. Not all rows give a size; the values are once, few, many and, for expanded clones, a class.

V gene: TRBV14; clone size: -; CDR3 length: 13; J gene: TRBJ1-1; D gene: -; CDR3 protein: CASSPRGNTEAFF; CDR3 DNA: TGTGCCAGCAGCCCAAGGGGGAACACTGAAGCTTTCTTT
V gene: TRBV6-5; clone size: once; CDR3 length: 15; J gene: TRBJ2-4; D gene: TRBD2; CDR3 protein: CASSTSGGAKNIQYF; CDR3 DNA: TGTGCCAGCAGTACGAGCGGGGGAGCTAAAAACATTCAGTACTTC
V gene: TRBV27; clone size: -; CDR3 length: 16; J gene: TRBJ2-1; D gene: TRBD1; CDR3 protein: CASSLSLPGQGNEQFF; CDR3 DNA: TGTGCCAGCAGTTTATCGCTTCCGGGACAGGGAAATGAGCAGTTCTTC
V gene: TRBV4-2; clone size: -; CDR3 length: 16; J gene: TRBJ1-1; D gene: -; CDR3 protein: CASSPGGDGVNTEAFF; CDR3 DNA: TGTGCCAGCAGCCCCGGAGGGGACGGGGTAAACACTGAAGCTTTCTTT
V gene: TRBV7-2; clone size: few; CDR3 length: 14; J gene: TRBJ2-1; D gene: TRBD2; CDR3 protein: CASSPILAANEQFF; CDR3 DNA: TGTGCCAGCAGCCCCATACTAGCGGCGAATGAGCAGTTCTTC
V gene: TRBV4-2; clone size: -; CDR3 length: 17; J gene: TRBJ2-3; D gene: TRBD2; CDR3 protein: CASSQEYGVAGTNTQYF; CDR3 DNA: TGTGCCAGCAGCCAAGAATATGGAGTAGCGGGAACAAATACGCAGTATTTT
V gene: TRBV2; clone size: -; CDR3 length: 11; J gene: TRBJ2-7; D gene: -; CDR3 protein: CASSESVEQYF; CDR3 DNA: TGTGCCAGCAGTGAGTCGGTTGAGCAGTACTTC
V gene: TRBV27; clone size: -; CDR3 length: 15; J gene: TRBJ2-1; D gene: TRBD2; CDR3 protein: CASSSPGLAGLGKFF; CDR3 DNA: TGTGCCAGCAGCAGCCCGGGACTAGCGGGGTTAGGGAAGTTCTTC
V gene: TRBV11-3; clone size: -; CDR3 length: 17; J gene: TRBJ2-5; D gene: TRBD2; CDR3 protein: CASSLGISGEYQETQYF; CDR3 DNA: TGTGCCAGCAGCTTAGGAATTAGCGGGGAGTACCAAGAGACCCAGTACTTC
V gene: TRBV11-2; clone size: -; CDR3 length: 13; J gene: TRBJ1-2; D gene: TRBD1; CDR3 protein: CASSPGTGHIVTF; CDR3 DNA: TGTGCCAGCAGCCCCGGGACAGGGCACATCGTTACCTTC
V gene: TRBV28; clone size: -; CDR3 length: 15; J gene: TRBJ1-3; D gene: TRBD1; CDR3 protein: CASSLAGGLGNTIYF; CDR3 DNA: TGTGCCAGCAGTTTAGCAGGGGGACTTGGAAACACCATATATTTT
V gene: TRBV19; clone size: -; CDR3 length: 13; J gene: TRBJ2-3; D gene: -; CDR3 protein: CASKTGNTDTQYF; CDR3 DNA: TGTGCCAGTAAAACAGGGAACACAGATACGCAGTATTTT
V gene: TRBV6-4; clone size: -; CDR3 length: 13; J gene: TRBJ1-1; D gene: -; CDR3 protein: CASRHPVNTEAFF; CDR3 DNA: TGTGCCAGCAGGCACCCGGTGAACACTGAAGCTTTCTTT
V gene: TRBV25-1; clone size: -; CDR3 length: 14; J gene: TRBJ2-1; D gene: -; CDR3 protein: CASSDSGFKDEQFF; CDR3 DNA: TGTGCCAGCAGTGACTCAGGGTTTAAGGATGAGCAGTTCTTC
V gene: TRBV5-1; clone size: -; CDR3 length: 14; J gene: TRBJ1-1; D gene: TRBD1; CDR3 protein: CASATSRGQTEAFF; CDR3 DNA: TGCGCCAGCGCGACTTCCAGGGGGCAGACTGAAGCTTTCTTT
V gene: TRBV18; clone size: -; CDR3 length: 13; J gene: TRBJ2-7; D gene: -; CDR3 protein: CASSPGGYYEQYF; CDR3 DNA: TGTGCCAGCTCCCCCGGAGGGTACTACGAGCAGTACTTC
V gene: TRBV11-2; clone size: -; CDR3 length: 13; J gene: TRBJ2-7; D gene: -; CDR3 protein: CASSLVQNYEQYF; CDR3 DNA: TGTGCCAGCAGCTTAGTACAGAACTACGAGCAGTACTTC
V gene: TRBV5-1; clone size: -; CDR3 length: 17; J gene: TRBJ2-3; D gene: TRBD2; CDR3 protein: CASSDIQGGGATDTQYF; CDR3 DNA: TGCGCCAGCAGCGACATCCAGGGCGGGGGGGCCACAGATACGCAGTATTTT
V gene: TRBV19; clone size: -; CDR3 length: 14; J gene: TRBJ2-7; D gene: TRBD1; CDR3 protein: CASSAGQGIYEQYF; CDR3 DNA: TGTGCCAGTTCAGCGGGACAGGGGATATACGAGCAGTACTTC
V gene: TRBV11-2; clone size: -; CDR3 length: 14; J gene: TRBJ2-7; D gene: TRBD1; CDR3 protein: CASSQRTGSYEQYF; CDR3 DNA: TGTGCCAGCAGCCAGAGGACAGGAAGCTACGAGCAGTACTTC
V gene: TRBV27; clone size: -; CDR3 length: 16; J gene: TRBJ2-3; D gene: -; CDR3 protein: CASSPLASPATDTQYF; CDR3 DNA: TGTGCCAGCAGTCCACTAGCTTCCCCGGCCACAGATACGCAGTATTTT
V gene: TRBV5-1; clone size: -; CDR3 length: 14; J gene: TRBJ2-3; D gene: -; CDR3 protein: CASSWASETDTQYF; CDR3 DNA: TGCGCCAGCAGCTGGGCTAGCGAAACAGATACGCAGTATTTT
V gene: TRBV19; clone size: -; CDR3 length: 15; J gene: TRBJ1-3; D gene: TRBD1; CDR3 protein: CASRDRRNSGNTIYF; CDR3 DNA: TGTGCCTCACGGGACAGGCGTAACTCTGGAAACACCATATATTTT
V gene: TRBV28; clone size: -; CDR3 length: 15; J gene: TRBJ2-7; D gene: -; CDR3 protein: CASCAGALSSYEQYF; CDR3 DNA: TGTGCCAGCTGCGCAGGGGCCCTCTCCTCCTACGAGCAGTACTTC
V gene: TRBV2; clone size: -; CDR3 length: 12; J gene: TRBJ2-7; D gene: -; CDR3 protein: CASRTSSYEQYF; CDR3 DNA: TGTGCCAGCAGGACTAGCTCCTACGAGCAGTACTTC
V gene: TRBV5-8; clone size: once; CDR3 length: 16; J gene: TRBJ1-5; D gene: TRBD1; CDR3 protein: CASSQSDRETNQPQHF; CDR3 DNA: TGTGCCAGCAGCCAAAGCGACAGGGAGACTAATCAGCCCCAGCATTTT
V gene: TRBV28; clone size: -; CDR3 length: 13; J gene: TRBJ2-3; D gene: TRBD2; CDR3 protein: CASSWREADTQYF; CDR3 DNA: TGTGCCAGCAGTTGGCGGGAGGCAGATACGCAGTATTTT